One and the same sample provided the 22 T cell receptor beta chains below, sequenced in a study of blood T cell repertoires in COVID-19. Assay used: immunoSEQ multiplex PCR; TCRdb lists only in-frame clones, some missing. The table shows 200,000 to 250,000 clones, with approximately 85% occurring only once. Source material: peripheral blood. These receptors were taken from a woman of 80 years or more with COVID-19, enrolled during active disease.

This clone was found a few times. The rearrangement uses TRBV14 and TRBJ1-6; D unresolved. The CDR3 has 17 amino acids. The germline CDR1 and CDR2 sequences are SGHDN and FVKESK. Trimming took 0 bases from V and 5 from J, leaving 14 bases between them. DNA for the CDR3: TGTGCCAGCAGCCAAGATCGGCGGGATAGGAATAATTCACCCCTCCACTTT. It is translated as CASSQDRRDRNNSPLHF.

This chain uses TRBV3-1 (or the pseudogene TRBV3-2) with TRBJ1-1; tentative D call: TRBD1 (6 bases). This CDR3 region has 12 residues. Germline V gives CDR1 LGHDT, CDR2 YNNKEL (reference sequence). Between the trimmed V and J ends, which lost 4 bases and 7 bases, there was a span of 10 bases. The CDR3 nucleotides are TGTGCCAGCAGCCGCTTGACAGGTGAAGCTTTCTTT. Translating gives CASSRLTGEAFF.

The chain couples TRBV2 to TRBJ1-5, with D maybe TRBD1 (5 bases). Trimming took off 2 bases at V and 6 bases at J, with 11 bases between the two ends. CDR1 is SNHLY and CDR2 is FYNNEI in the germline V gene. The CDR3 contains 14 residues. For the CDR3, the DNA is TGTGCCAGCAGTGAACAGGGTATTAGTCAGCCCCAGCATTTT. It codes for CASSEQGISQPQHF.

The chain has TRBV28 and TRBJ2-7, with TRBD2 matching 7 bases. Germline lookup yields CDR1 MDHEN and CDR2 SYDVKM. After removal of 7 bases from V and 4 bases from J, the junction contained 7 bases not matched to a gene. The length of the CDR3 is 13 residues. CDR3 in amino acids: CASNSWGGYEQYF. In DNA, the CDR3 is TGTGCCAGCAATTCGTGGGGGGGGTACGAGCAGTACTTC.

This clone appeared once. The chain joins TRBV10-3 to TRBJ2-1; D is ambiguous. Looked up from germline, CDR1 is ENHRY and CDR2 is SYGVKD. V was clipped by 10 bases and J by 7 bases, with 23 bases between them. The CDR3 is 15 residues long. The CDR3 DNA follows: TGTGCCACTGGCGTTGTTAGTTCTACCGGGAATGAGCAGTTCTTC. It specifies CATGVVSSTGNEQFF.

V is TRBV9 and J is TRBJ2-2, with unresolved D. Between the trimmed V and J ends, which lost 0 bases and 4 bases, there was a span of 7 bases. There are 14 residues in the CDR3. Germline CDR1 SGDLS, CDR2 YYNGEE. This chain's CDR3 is CASSVVSSTGELFF. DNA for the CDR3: TGTGCCAGCAGCGTAGTTTCTTCCACCGGGGAGCTGTTTTTT.

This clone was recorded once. Here the CDR3 reads CASSLVPEATEQYF. CDR3 DNA sequence: TGCGCCAGCAGCTTGGTTCCGGAGGCTACCGAGCAGTACTTC. J is TRBJ2-7 and V is TRBV5-1, with a possible D match to TRBD2 (5 bases). This CDR3 is built from 14 residues. Germline CDR1 is SGHRS and CDR2 is YFSETQ. V dropped 0 bases and J dropped 6 bases, with 13 bases sitting between them.

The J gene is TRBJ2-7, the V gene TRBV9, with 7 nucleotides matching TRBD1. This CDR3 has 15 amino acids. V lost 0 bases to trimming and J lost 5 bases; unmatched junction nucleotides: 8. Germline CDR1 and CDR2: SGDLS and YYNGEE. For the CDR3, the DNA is TGTGCCAGCAGCGTAGCCGCGACAGGGAACGACGAGCAGTACTTC. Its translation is CASSVAATGNDEQYF.

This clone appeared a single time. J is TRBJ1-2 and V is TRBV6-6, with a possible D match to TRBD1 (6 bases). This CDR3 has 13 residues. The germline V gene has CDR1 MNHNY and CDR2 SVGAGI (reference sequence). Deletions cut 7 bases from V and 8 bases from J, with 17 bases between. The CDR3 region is CASIGAGVQGYTF. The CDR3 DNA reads TGTGCCAGCATTGGGGCAGGGGTACAGGGCTACACCTTC.

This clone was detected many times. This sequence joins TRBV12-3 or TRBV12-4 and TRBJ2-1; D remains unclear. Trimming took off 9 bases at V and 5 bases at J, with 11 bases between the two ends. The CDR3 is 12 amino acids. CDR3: CASGRTNNEQFF. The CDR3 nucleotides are TGTGCCAGTGGGCGAACAAACAATGAGCAGTTCTTC.

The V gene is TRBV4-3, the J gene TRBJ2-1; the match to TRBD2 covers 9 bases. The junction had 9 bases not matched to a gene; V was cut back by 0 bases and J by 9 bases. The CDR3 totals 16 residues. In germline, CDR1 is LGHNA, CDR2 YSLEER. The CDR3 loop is CASSQDERLAGSEQFF. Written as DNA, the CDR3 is TGCGCCAGCAGCCAAGACGAACGGCTAGCGGGAAGTGAGCAGTTCTTC.

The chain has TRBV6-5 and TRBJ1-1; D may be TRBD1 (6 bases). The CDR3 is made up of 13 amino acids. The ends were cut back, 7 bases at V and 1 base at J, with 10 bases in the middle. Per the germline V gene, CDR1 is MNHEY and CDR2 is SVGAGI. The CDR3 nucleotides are TGTGCCAGCAAGGGACAACAGAACACTGAAGCTTTCTTT. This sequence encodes CASKGQQNTEAFF.

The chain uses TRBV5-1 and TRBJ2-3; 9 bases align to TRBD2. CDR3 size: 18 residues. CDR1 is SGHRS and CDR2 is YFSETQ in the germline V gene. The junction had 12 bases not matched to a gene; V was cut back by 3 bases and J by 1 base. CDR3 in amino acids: CASSSRGSGSLGTDTQYF. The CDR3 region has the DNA TGCGCCAGCAGCTCCCGGGGTAGCGGGAGTCTGGGCACAGATACGCAGTATTTT.

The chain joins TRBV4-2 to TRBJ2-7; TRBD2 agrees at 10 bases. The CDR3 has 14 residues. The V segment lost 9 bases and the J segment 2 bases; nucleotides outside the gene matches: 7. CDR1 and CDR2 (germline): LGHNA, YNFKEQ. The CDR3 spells CARGPGLATYEQYF. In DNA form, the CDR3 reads TGTGCCAGAGGCCCGGGACTAGCGACCTACGAGCAGTACTTC.

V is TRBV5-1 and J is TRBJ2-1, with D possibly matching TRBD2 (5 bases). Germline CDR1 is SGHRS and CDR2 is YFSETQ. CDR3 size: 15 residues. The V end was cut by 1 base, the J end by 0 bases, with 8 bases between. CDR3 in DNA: TGCGCCAGCAGCTTGAGGGAGAGCTCCTACAATGAGCAGTTCTTC. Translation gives CASSLRESSYNEQFF.

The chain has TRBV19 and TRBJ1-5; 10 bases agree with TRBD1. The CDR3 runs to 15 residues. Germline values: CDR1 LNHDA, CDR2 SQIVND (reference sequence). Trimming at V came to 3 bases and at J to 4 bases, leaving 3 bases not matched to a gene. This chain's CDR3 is CASSIGDRGNQPQHF. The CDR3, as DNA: TGTGCCAGTAGTATCGGGGACAGGGGTAATCAGCCCCAGCATTTT. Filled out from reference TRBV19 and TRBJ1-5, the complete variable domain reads DGGITQSPKYLFRKEGQNVTLSCEQNLNHDAMYWYRQDPGQGLRLIYYSQIVNDFQKGDIAEGYSVSREKKESFPLTVTSAQKNPTAFYLCASSIGDRGNQPQHFGDGTRLSIL.

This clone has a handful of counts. CDR3: CASSPGTTNQPQHF. CDR3 sequence (DNA): TGCGCCAGCAGCCCCGGGACAACGAATCAGCCCCAGCATTTT. J is TRBJ1-5 and V is TRBV5-1, with D tentatively TRBD1 (6 bases). V lost 4 bases and J 4 bases, leaving 12 bases between the germline ends. CDR1 and CDR2 from the germline V gene are SGHRS and YFSETQ. The CDR3 length is 14 residues. Full variable domain (outside the CDR3, taken from reference TRBV5-1 and TRBJ1-5): KAGVTQTPRYLIKTRGQQVTLSCSPISGHRSVSWYQQTPGQGLQFLFEYFSETQRNKGNFPGRFSGRQFSNSRSEMNVSTLELGDSALYLCASSPGTTNQPQHFGDGTRLSIL.

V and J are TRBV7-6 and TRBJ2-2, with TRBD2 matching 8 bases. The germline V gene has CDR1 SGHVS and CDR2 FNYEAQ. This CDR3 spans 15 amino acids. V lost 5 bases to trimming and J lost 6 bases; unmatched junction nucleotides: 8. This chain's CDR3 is CASSPGGRVSGELFF. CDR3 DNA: TGTGCCAGCAGCCCGGGGGGGAGAGTGTCCGGGGAGCTGTTTTTT.

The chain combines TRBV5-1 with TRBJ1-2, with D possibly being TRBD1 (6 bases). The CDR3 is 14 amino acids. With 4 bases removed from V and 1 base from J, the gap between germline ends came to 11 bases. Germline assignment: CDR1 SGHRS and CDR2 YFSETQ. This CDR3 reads CASSPQDSNYGYTF. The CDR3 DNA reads TGCGCCAGCAGCCCACAGGACAGTAACTATGGCTACACCTTC.

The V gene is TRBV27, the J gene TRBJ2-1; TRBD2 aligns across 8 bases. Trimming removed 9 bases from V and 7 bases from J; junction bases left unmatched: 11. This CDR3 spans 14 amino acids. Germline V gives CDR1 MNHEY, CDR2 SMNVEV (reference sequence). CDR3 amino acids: CASTGRLAGNEQFF. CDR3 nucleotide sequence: TGTGCCAGTACCGGGAGGCTAGCGGGTAATGAGCAGTTCTTC.

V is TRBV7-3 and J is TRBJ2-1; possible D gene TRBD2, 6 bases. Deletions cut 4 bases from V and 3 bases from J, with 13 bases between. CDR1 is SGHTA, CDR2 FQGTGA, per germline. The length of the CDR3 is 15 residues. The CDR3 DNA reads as TGTGCCAGCAGCTCCGGGGACGGGGGCTACAATGAGCAGTTCTTC. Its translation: CASSSGDGGYNEQFF.

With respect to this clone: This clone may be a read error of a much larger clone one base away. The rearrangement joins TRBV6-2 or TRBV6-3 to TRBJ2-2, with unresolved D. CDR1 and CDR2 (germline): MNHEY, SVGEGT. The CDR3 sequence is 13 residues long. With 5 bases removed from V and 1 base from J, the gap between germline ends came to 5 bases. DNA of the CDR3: TGTGCCAGCAGTAGACAGAACACCGGGGAGCTGTTTTTT. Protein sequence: CASSRQNTGELFF.